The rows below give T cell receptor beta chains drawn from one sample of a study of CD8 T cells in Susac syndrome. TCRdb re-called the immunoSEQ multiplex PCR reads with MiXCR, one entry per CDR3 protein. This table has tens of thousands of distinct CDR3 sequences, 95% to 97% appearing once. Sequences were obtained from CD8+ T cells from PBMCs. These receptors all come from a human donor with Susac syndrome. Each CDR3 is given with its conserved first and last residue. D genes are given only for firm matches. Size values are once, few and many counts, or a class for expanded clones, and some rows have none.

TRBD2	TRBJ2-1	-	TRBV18	TGTGCCAGCTCACCTAGGACTAGCGGGGGGGCCGTGACCTACAATGAGCAGTTCTTC	CASSPRTSGGAVTYNEQFF
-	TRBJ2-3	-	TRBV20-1	TGCAGTGCTAGAGCCTTGGACACAGATACGCAGTATTTT	CSARALDTDTQYF
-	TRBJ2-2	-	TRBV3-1	TGTGCCAGCAGCCCCAGCGCAGAAAACACCGGGGAGCTGTTTTTT	CASSPSAENTGELFF
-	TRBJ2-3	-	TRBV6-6	TGTGCCAGCAGGGGTCTGGGAATAGATACGCAGTATTTT	CASRGLGIDTQYF
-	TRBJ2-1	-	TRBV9	TGTGCCAGCAGCGTAGCTGGCCATGAGCAGTTCTTC	CASSVAGHEQFF
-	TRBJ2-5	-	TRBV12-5	TGTGCTAGTGGTTTGAGCTTTCAAGAGACCCAGTACTTC	CASGLSFQETQYF
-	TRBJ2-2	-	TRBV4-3	TGCGCCAGCAGCCCAATGGACAACACCGGGGAGCTGTTTTTT	CASSPMDNTGELFF
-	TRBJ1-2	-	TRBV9	TGTGCCAGCAGCGTAGGCCAGGGTCATGGCTACACCTTC	CASSVGQGHGYTF
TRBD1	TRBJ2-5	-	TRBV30	TGTGCCTGGAGGCCTCCGGGACAGGCAGACCAAGAGACCCAGTACTTC	CAWRPPGQADQETQYF
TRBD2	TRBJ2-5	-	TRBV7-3	TGTGCCAGCAGCTTCACGACTAGCGGGGGGGCCGGGGAGACCCAGTACTTC	CASSFTTSGGAGETQYF
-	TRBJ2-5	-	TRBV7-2	TGTGCCAGCAGCTTAGCGTCCAGGTCGTACCAAGAGACCCAGTACTTC	CASSLASRSYQETQYF
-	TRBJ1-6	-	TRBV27	TGTGCCAGCAGTATCCGGGCAAGTAGTTCACCCCTCCACTTT	CASSIRASSSPLHF
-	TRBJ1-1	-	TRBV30	TGTGCCTGGAAAGTTGGGGCCGAAGCTTTCTTT	CAWKVGAEAFF
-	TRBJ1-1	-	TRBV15	TGTGCCACCAGCAGAGATAGAAAGATGAACACTGAAGCTTTCTTT	CATSRDRKMNTEAFF
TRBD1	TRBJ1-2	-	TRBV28	TGTGCCAGCAGACTTTCTACTGACAGGGGTCGCGGCTACACCTTC	CASRLSTDRGRGYTF
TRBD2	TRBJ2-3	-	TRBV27	TGTGCCAGCAAGCGCGGGACTACCACAGATACGCAGTATTTT	CASKRGTTTDTQYF
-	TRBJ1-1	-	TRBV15	TGTGCCACCAGCAGGTCAAAAACGAACACTGAAGCTTTCTTT	CATSRSKTNTEAFF
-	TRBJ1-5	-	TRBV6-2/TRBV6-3	TGTGCCAGCAGTTACGATAGCAATCAGCCCCAGCATTTT	CASSYDSNQPQHF
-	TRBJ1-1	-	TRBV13	TGTGCCAGCAGCTTAGCGGGAGGCTCGAACACTGAAGCTTTCTTT	CASSLAGGSNTEAFF
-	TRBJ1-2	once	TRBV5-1	TGCGCCAGCAGCTTGGCCGGGGACGAGTCTACTGGCTACACCTTC	CASSLAGDESTGYTF
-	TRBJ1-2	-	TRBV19	TGTGCCAGTAGTAGTCAGAGGACGGCCGTCTATGGCTACACCTTC	CASSSQRTAVYGYTF
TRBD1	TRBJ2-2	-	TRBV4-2	TGTGCCAGCAGCCACGACAGGGATGCGGACGGGGAGCTGTTTTTT	CASSHDRDADGELFF
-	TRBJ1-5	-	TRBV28	TGTGCCAGCTCGGTGTGGCAGGGAGGGAATCAGCCCCAGCATTTT	CASSVWQGGNQPQHF
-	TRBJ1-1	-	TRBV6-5	TGTGCCAGCAGTTATGGTTTGCGGGCTTTCTTT	CASSYGLRAFF
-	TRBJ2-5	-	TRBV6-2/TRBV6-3	TGTGCCAGCAGTTTTGCCTCCTCAGAGACCCAGTACTTC	CASSFASSETQYF
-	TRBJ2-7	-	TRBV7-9	TGTGCCAGCAGATCTTTGGACGGATCCGAGCAGTACTTC	CASRSLDGSEQYF
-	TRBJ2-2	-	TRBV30	TGTGCCTGGAGTCCCAATGAGCCCGGGGAGCTGTTTTTT	CAWSPNEPGELFF
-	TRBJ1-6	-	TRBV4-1	TGCGCCAGCAGCCAAGATCGCGATTCACCCCTCCACTTT	CASSQDRDSPLHF
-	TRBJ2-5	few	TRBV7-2	TGTGCCAGCAAGAGGGAAGAGACCCAGTACTTC	CASKREETQYF
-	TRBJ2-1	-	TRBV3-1	TGTGCCAGCAGTCCGTCGGGGGAGTCCAATGAGCAGTTCTTC	CASSPSGESNEQFF
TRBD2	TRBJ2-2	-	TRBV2	TGTGCCAGCAGCCTCACTAGCGGGGGGAGCACCGGGGAGCTGTTTTTT	CASSLTSGGSTGELFF
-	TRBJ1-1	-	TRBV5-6	TGTGCCAGCAGCTTTTCAGTGTTTGGTTTGTCCATAGGTAGGGGCCTGAACACTGAAGCTTTCTTT	CASSFSVFGLSIGRGLNTEAFF
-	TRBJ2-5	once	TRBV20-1	TGCAGTGCTAGAGATCGGAACGGTTGGGAGACCCAGTACTTC	CSARDRNGWETQYF
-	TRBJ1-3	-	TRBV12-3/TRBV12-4	TGTGCCAGCAGTTCCCCCCAGGCCTACTCTGGAAACACCAGATATTTT	CASSSPQAYSGNTRYF
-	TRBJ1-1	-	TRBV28	TGTGCCAGCAGGGAGTGGTTGGTGAACACTGAAGCTTTCTTT	CASREWLVNTEAFF
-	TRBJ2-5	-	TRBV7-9	TGTGCCAGCAGCCTCCGGTGGGGGTACGAGACCCAGTACTTC	CASSLRWGYETQYF
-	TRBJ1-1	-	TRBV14	TGTGCCAGCAGCCAGGGTCGGGACACTGAAGCTTTCTTT	CASSQGRDTEAFF
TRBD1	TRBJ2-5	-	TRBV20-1	TGCAGTGCTAGGGACCGGGACAGGGAAGAGACCCAGTACTTC	CSARDRDREETQYF
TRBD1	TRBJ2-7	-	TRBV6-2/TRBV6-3	TGTGCCAGCGGGACAGGGCCGTACGAGCAGTACTTC	CASGTGPYEQYF
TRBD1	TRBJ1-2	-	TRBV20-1	TGCAGTGCTAGTAGTCGGGACAGGGGGCTTGGCTACACCTTC	CSASSRDRGLGYTF
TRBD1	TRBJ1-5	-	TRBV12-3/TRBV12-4	TGTGCCAGCAGTGATGACAGGGGATATCAGCCCCAGCATTTT	CASSDDRGYQPQHF